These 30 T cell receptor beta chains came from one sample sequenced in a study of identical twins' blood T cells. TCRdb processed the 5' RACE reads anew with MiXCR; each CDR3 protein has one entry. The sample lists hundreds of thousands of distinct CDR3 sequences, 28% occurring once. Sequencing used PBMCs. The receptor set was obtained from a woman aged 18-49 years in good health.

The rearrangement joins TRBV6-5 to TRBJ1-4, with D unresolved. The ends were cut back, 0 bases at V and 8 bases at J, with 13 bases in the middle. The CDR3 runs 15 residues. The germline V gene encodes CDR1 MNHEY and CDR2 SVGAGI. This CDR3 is CASSYSTGMREKLFF. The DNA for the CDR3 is TGTGCCAGCAGTTACTCAACGGGCATGCGGGAAAAACTGTTTTTT.

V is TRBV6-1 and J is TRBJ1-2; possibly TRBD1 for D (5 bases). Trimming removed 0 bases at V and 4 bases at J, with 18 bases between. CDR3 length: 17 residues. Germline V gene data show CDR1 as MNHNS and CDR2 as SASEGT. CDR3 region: CASSEAPTGVGLYGYTF. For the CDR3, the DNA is TGTGCCAGCAGTGAAGCCCCGACGGGGGTGGGCCTCTATGGCTACACCTTC.

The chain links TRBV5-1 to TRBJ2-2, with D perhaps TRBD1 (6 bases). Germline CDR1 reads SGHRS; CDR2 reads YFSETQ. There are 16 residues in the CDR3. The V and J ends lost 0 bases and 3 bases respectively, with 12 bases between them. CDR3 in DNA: TGCGCCAGCAGCTTGGGACCAACAGGGTACACCGGGGAGCTGTTTTTT. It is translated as CASSLGPTGYTGELFF.

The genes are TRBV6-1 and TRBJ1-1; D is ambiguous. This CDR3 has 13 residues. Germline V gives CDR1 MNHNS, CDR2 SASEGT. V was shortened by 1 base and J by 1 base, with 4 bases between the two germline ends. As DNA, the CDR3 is TGTGCCAGCAGTGAAGTTTGGAACACTGAAGCTTTCTTT. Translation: CASSEVWNTEAFF.

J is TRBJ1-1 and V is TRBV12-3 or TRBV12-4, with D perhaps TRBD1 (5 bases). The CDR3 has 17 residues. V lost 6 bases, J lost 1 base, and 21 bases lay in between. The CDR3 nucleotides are TGTGCCAGCAGCCAAAGGGGCCGAGGACGGCGGAACACTGAAGCTTTCTTT. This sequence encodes CASSQRGRGRRNTEAFF.

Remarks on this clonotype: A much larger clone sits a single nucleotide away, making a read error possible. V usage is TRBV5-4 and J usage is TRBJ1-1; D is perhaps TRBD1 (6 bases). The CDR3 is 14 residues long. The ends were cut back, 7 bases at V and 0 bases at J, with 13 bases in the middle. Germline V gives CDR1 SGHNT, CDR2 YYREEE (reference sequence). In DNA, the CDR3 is TGTGCCAGCCGGGGGGCGTGGGTGAACACTGAAGCTTTCTTT. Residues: CASRGAWVNTEAFF.

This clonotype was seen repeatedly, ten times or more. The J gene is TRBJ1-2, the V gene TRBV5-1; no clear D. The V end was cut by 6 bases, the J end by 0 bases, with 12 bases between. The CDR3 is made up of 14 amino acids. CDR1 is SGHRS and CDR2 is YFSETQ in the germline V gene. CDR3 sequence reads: CASKMEAANYGYTF. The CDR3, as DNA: TGCGCCAGCAAGATGGAGGCCGCTAACTATGGCTACACCTTC.

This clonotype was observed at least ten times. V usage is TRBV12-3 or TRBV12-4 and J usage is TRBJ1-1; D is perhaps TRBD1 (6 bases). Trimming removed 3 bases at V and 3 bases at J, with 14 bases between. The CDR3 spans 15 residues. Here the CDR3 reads CASSLQGGTYTEAFF. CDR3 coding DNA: TGTGCCAGCAGTTTGCAGGGAGGGACATACACTGAAGCTTTCTTT.

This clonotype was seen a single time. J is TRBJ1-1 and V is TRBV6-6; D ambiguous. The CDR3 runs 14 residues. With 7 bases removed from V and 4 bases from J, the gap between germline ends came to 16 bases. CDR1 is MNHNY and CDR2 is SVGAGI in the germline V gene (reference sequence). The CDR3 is CASNSERQTTEAFF. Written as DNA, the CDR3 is TGTGCCAGCAACTCAGAGCGGCAGACCACTGAAGCTTTCTTT.

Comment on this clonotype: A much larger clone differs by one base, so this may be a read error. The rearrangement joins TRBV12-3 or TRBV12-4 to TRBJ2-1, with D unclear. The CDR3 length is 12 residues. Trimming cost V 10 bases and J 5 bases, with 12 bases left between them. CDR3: CATLICDNEQFF. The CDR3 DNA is TGTGCCACCCTCATCTGTGACAATGAGCAGTTCTTC.

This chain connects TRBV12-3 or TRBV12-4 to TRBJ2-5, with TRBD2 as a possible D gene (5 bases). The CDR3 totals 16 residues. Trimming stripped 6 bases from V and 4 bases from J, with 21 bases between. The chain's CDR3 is CASSLSKGKGVETQYF. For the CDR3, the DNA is TGTGCCAGCAGCCTGAGTAAAGGGAAGGGAGTAGAGACCCAGTACTTC.

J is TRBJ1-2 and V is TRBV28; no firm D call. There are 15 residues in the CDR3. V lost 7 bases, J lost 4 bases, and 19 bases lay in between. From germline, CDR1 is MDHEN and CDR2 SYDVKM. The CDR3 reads CASNQPPHGGYGYTF. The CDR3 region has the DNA TGTGCCAGCAACCAGCCTCCTCACGGTGGCTATGGCTACACCTTC.

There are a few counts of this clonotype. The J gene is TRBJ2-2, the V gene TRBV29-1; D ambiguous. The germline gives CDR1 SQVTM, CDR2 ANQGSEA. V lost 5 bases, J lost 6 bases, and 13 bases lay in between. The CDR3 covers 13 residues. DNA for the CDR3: TGCAGCGTTCGACGAATTGGGGCCGGGGAGCTGTTTTTT. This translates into CSVRRIGAGELFF.

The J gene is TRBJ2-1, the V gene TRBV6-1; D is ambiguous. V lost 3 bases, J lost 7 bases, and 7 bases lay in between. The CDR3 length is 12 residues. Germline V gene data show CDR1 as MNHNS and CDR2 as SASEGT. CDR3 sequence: CASSDALNEQFF. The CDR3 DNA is TGTGCCAGCAGTGACGCCTTAAATGAGCAGTTCTTC.

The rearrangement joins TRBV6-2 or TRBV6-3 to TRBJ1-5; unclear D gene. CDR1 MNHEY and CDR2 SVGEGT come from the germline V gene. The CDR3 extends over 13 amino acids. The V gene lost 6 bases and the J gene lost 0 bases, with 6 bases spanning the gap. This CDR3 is CASRLNSNQPQHF. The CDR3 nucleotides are TGTGCCAGCAGGCTCAATAGCAATCAGCCCCAGCATTTT.

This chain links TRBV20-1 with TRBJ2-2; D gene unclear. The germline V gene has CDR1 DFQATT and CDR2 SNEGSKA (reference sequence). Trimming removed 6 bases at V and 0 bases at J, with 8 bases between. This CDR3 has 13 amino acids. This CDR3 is CSATDANTGELFF. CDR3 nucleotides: TGCAGTGCAACGGACGCGAACACCGGGGAGCTGTTTTTT.

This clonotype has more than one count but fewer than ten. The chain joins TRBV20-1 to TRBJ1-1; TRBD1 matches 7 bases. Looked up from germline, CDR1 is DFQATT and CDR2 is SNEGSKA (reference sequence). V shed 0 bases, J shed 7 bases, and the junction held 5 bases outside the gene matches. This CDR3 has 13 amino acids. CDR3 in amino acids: CSARDLTGNEAFF. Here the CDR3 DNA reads TGCAGTGCTAGAGACTTGACAGGGAATGAAGCTTTCTTT.

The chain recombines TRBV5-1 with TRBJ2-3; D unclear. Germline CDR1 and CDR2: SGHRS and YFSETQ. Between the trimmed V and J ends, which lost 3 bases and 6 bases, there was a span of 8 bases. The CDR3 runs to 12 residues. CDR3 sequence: CASSWSSDTQYF. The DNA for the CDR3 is TGCGCCAGCAGCTGGTCGTCGGATACGCAGTATTTT.

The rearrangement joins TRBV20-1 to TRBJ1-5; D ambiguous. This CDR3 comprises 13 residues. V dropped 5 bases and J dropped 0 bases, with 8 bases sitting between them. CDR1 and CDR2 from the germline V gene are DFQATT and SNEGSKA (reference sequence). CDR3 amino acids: CSAARYSNQPQHF. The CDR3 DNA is TGCAGTGCTGCTCGGTATAGCAATCAGCCCCAGCATTTT.

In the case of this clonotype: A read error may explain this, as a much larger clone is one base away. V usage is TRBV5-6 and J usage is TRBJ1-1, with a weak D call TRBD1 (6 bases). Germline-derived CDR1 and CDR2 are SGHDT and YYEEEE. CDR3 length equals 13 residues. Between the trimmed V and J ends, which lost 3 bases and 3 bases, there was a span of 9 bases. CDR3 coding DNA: TGTGCCAGCAGCTGGACAGAGGACACTGAAGCTTTCTTT. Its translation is CASSWTEDTEAFF.

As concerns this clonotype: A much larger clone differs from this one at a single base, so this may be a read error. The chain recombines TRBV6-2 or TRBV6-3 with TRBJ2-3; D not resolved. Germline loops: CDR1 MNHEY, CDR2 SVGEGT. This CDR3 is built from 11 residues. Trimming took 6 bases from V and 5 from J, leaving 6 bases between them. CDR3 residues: CASRWQDTQYF. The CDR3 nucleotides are TGTGCCAGCAGATGGCAAGATACGCAGTATTTT.

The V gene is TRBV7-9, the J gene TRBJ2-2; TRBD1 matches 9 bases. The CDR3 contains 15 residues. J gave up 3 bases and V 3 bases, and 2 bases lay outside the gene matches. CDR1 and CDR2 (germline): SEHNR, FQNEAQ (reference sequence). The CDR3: CASSLTGGHTGELFF. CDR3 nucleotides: TGTGCCAGCAGCTTGACAGGGGGTCACACCGGGGAGCTGTTTTTT.

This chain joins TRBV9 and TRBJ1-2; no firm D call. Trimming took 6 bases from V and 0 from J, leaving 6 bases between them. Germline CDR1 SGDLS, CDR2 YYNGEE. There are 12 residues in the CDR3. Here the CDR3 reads CASMGANYGYTF. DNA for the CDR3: TGTGCCAGCATGGGAGCTAACTATGGCTACACCTTC. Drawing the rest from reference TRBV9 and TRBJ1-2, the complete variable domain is DSGVTQTPKHLITATGQRVTLRCSPRSGDLSVYWYQQSLDQGLQFLIQYYNGEERAKGNILERFSAQQFPDLHSELNLSSLELGDSALYFCASMGANYGYTFGSGTRLTVV.

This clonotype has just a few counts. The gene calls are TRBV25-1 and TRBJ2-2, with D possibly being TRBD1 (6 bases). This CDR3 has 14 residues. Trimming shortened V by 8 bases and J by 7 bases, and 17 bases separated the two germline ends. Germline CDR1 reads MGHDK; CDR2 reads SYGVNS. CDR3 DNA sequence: TGTGCCAGCCAGGGGTCTGCAGAAGGCGGGGAGCTGTTTTTT. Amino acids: CASQGSAEGGELFF. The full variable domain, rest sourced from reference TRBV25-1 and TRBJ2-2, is EADIYQTPRYLVIGTGKKITLECSQTMGHDKMYWYQQDPGMELHLIHYSYGVNSTEKGDLSSESTVSRIRTEHFPLTLESARPSHTSQYLCASQGSAEGGELFFGEGSRLTVL.

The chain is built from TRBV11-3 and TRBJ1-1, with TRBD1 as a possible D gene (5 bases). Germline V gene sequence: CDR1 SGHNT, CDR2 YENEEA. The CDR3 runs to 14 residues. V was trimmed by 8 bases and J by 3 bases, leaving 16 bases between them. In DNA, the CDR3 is TGTGCCAGCCGACCTACAGGCGGGGACACTGAAGCTTTCTTT. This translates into CASRPTGGDTEAFF.

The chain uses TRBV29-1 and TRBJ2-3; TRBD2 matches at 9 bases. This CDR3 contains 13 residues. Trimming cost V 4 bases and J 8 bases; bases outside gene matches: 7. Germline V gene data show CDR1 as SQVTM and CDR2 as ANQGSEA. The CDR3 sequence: CSVVAGAGGTQYF. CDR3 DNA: TGCAGCGTTGTGGCGGGAGCGGGGGGTACGCAGTATTTT.

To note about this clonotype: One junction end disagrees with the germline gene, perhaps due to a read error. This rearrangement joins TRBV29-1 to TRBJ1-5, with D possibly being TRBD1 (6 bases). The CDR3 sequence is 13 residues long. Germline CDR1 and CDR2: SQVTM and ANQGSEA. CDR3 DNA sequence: TGCAGCGTCGAAGGGGGGCGGAATCAGCCCCAGCATTTT. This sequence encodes CSVEGGRNQPQHF.

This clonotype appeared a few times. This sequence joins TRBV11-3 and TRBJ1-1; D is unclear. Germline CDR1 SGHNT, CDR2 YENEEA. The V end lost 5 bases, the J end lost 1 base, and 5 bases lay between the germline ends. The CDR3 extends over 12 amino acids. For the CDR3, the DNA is TGTGCCAGCAGCCACTGGAACACTGAAGCTTTCTTT. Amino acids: CASSHWNTEAFF.

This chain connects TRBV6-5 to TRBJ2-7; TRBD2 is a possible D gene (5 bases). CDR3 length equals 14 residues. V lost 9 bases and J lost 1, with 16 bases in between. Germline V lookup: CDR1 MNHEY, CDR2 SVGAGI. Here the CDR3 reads CASKLVVGSYEQYF. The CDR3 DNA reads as TGTGCCAGTAAACTAGTAGTTGGTTCCTACGAGCAGTACTTC.

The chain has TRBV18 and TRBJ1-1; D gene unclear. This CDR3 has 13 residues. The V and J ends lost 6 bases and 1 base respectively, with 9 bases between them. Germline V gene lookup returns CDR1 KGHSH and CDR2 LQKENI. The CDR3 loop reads CASSDQKNTEAFF. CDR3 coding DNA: TGTGCCAGCTCGGACCAAAAGAACACTGAAGCTTTCTTT.